This T cell receptor (beta chain) was identified in a study of identical twins. Germline V gene sequence: CDR1 SEHNR, CDR2 FQNEAQ (reference sequence). CDR3 length equals 15 residues. The ends were cut back, 1 base at V and 3 bases at J, with 7 bases in the middle. Study conclusions and caveats: Conclusions leaned on cross-sectional statistical analysis and did not track the same donors over time.

This clonotype was detected a few times. Its antigen is not identified. The donor group consisted entirely of healthy Caucasians. Unique molecular identifiers were present on the cDNA, and a universal primer site came from template switching. TCRdb re-called the 5' RACE reads with MiXCR, one entry per CDR3 protein. The sample has about 890,000 distinct CDR3 sequences; more than 9% are singletons. These data are also associated with another study on yellow fever vaccine responses in identical twins.

The rearrangement links TRBV7-9 to TRBJ1-6; TRBD1 might be the D (5 bases). The clonotype originates from a woman aged 18-35 years in good health. The sample taken for sequencing was PBMCs. CDR3: CASSLGQLYNSPLHF. The CDR3 nucleotides read TGTGCCAGCAGCTTAGGACAGCTCTATAATTCACCCCTCCACTTT.